The 9 T cell receptor beta chains given below trace back to one sample, sequenced in a study. TCRdb reprocessed the RT-PCR reads via MiXCR and lists one record per CDR3 protein. The sample has around 700,000 distinct CDR3 sequences, 13% to 15% seen once. Sequencing was performed on memory CD4+ T cells from blood. These receptors originate from a female donor in good health, serving as a healthy control.

This clonotype was observed a handful of times. The genes are TRBV6-2 or TRBV6-3 and TRBJ1-2; D ambiguous. V was cut by 11 bases and J by 2 bases, with 12 bases left in between. The CDR3 runs 12 residues. Germline V gives CDR1 MNHEY, CDR2 SVGEGT. For the CDR3, the DNA is TGTGCCTGTTCCCGGTCAAACTATGGCTACACCTTC. Residues: CACSRSNYGYTF.

The genes are TRBV21-1 and TRBJ1-2; TRBD1, the table's D call, lacks a check against the DNA. TRBV21-1 is listed as a pseudogene. CDR3 length: 12 residues. The CDR3 DNA sequence: TGTGCCCTCCGGGACAGATACTATGGCTACACCTTC. Its protein is CALRDRYYGYTF.

This clonotype was recorded a few times. This chain connects TRBV6-5 to TRBJ2-1; a possible D gene is TRBD1 (6 bases). Germline V gene sequence: CDR1 MNHEY, CDR2 SVGAGI. The CDR3 extends over 14 amino acids. Trimming cost V 6 bases and J 1 base, with 10 bases left between them. CDR3 sequence (DNA): TGTGCCAGCAGCCACAGGGAATCCTACAATGAGCAGTTCTTC. It yields the protein CASSHRESYNEQFF.

The V gene is TRBV5-1, the J gene TRBJ1-6; TRBD1 is a possible D gene (5 bases). The V end lost 0 bases, the J end lost 10 bases, and 23 bases lay between the germline ends. Per germline, CDR1 SGHRS and CDR2 YFSETQ. This CDR3 contains 18 residues. This CDR3 reads CASSLGAASLAGDSPLHF. The CDR3 coding sequence is TGCGCCAGCAGCTTGGGGGCGGCCTCCTTGGCGGGGGACTCACCCCTCCACTTT.

Many counts were recorded for this clonotype. The junction departs from germline at one end; a sequencing error may be responsible. The V call is TRBV5-1, the J call TRBJ2-3; 11 nucleotides agree with TRBD2. This CDR3 contains 16 residues. Germline V gene data show CDR1 as SGHRS and CDR2 as YFSETQ. The CDR3 DNA sequence: TGTGCCAGCAGTTTGGGGACTAGCGGTAGCACAGATACGCAGTATTTT. This encodes CASSLGTSGSTDTQYF.

This rearrangement joins TRBV6-1 to TRBJ1-5; 8 nucleotides agree with TRBD1. The CDR3 loop spans 16 amino acids. Germline CDR1 reads MNHNS; CDR2 reads SASEGT. The J segment lost 9 bases and the V segment lost 2 bases, leaving 12 bases of the junction unmatched. Here the CDR3 DNA reads TGTGCCAGCAGTGAATCCGGGTACAGGGGGAGTGTGCCCCAGCATTTT. It codes for CASSESGYRGSVPQHF.

The chain carries TRBV3-1 and TRBJ2-1; 11 bases are a match to TRBD2. The CDR3 contains 18 residues. The J segment lost 5 bases and the V segment lost 4 bases, leaving 13 bases of the junction unmatched. From germline, CDR1 is LGHDT and CDR2 YNNKEL (reference sequence). CDR3 amino acids: CASSLPSTSGVLDNEQFF. DNA of the CDR3: TGTGCCAGCAGCCTCCCCTCGACTAGCGGGGTCTTAGACAATGAGCAGTTCTTC.

The chain links TRBV10-3 to TRBJ2-5; TRBD2 matches at 12 bases. Looked up from germline, CDR1 is ENHRY and CDR2 is SYGVKD. Germline trimming cut 2 bases from V and 7 bases from J; bases unmatched to any gene: 20. The CDR3 spans 20 residues. The DNA for the CDR3 is TGTGCCATCAGTGAGCTTTTGCCTAGCGGGAGGGCCGGCATTCGCGTGACCCAGTACTTC. It yields the protein CAISELLPSGRAGIRVTQYF.

The CDR3 DNA follows: TGTGCCAGTAGGGATACGGTAATACAACGCTATGGCTACACCTTC. It encodes CASRDTVIQRYGYTF. The gene calls are TRBV19 and TRBJ1-2; no firm D call. V dropped 6 bases and J dropped 4 bases, with 18 bases sitting between them. Germline CDR1 LNHDA, CDR2 SQIVND (reference sequence). This CDR3 region has 15 residues.